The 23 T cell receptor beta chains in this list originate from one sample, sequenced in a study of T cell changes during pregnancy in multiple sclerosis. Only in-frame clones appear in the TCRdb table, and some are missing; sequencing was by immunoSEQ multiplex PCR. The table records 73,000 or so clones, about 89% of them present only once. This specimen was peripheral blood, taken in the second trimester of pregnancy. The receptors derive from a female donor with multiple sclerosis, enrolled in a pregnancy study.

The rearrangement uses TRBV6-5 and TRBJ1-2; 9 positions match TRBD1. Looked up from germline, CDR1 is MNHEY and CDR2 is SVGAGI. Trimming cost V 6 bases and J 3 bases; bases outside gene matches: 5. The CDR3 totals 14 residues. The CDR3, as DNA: TGTGCCAGCAGGGCGACAGGGGGTCACTATGGCTACACCTTC. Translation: CASRATGGHYGYTF.

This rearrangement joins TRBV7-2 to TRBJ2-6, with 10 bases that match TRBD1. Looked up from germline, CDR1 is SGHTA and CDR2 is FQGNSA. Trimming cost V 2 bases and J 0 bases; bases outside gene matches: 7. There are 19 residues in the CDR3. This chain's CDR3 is CASSLLGTGAFSGANVLTF. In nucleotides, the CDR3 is TGTGCCAGCAGCTTACTGGGGACAGGGGCCTTCTCTGGGGCCAACGTCCTGACTTTC. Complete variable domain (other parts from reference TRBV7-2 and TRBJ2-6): GAGVSQSPSNKVTEKGKDVELRCDPISGHTALYWYRQSLGQGLEFLIYFQGNSAPDKSGLPSDRFSAERTGGSVSTLTIQRTQQEDSAVYLCASSLLGTGAFSGANVLTFGAGSRLTVL.

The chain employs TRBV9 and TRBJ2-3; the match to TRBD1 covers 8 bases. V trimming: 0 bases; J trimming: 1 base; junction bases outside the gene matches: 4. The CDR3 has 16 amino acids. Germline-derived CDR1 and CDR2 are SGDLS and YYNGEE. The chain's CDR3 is CASSVDWGQGTDTQYF. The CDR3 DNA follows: TGTGCCAGCAGCGTAGACTGGGGACAGGGCACAGATACGCAGTATTTT. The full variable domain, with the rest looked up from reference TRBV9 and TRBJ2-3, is DSGVTQTPKHLITATGQRVTLRCSPRSGDLSVYWYQQSLDQGLQFLIQYYNGEERAKGNILERFSAQQFPDLHSELNLSSLELGDSALYFCASSVDWGQGTDTQYFGPGTRLTVL.

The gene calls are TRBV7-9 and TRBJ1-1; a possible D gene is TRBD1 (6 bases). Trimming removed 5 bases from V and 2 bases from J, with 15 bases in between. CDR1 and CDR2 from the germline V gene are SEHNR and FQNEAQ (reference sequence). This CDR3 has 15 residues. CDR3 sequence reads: CASSRGWEGNTEAFF. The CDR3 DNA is TGTGCCAGCAGCAGGGGGTGGGAGGGAAACACTGAAGCTTTCTTT.

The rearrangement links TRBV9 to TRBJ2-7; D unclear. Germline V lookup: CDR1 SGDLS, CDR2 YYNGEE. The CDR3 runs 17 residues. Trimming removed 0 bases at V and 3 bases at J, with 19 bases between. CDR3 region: CASSVDGFRLGLYEQYF. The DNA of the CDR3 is TGTGCCAGCAGCGTAGACGGCTTCAGGCTTGGTCTCTACGAGCAGTACTTC.

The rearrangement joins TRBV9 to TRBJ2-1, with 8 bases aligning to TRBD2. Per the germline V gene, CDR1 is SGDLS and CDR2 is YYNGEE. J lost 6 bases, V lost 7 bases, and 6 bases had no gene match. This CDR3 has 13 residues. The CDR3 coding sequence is TGTGCCAGCGGAGTCGGGGGGGGCAATGAGCAGTTCTTC. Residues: CASGVGGGNEQFF.

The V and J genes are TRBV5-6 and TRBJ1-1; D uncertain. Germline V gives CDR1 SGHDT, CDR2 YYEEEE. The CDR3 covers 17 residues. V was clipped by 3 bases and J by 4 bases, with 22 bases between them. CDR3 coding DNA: TGTGCCAGCAGCTCCCGACGCCTAGAGGGCCCAAGCACTGAAGCTTTCTTT. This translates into CASSSRRLEGPSTEAFF.

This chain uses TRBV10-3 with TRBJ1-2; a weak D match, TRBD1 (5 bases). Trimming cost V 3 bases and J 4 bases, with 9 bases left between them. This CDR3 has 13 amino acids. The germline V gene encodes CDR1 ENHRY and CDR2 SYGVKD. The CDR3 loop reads CAISDTGSYGYTF. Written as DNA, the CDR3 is TGTGCCATCAGTGATACAGGTTCCTATGGCTACACCTTC.

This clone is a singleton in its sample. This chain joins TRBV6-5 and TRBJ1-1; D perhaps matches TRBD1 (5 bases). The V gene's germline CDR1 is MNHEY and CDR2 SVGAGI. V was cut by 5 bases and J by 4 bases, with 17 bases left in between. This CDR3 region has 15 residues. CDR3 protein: CASSDWGRAGTEAFF. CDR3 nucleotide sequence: TGTGCCAGCAGTGACTGGGGGAGGGCGGGCACTGAAGCTTTCTTT.

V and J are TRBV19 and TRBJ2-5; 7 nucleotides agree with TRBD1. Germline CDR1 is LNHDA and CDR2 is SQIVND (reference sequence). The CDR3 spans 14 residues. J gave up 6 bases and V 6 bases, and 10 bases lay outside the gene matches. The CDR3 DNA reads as TGTGCCAGTAGACCGATAGGGGGCGAGAAGACCCAGTACTTC. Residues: CASRPIGGEKTQYF. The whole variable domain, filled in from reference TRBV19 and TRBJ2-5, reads DGGITQSPKYLFRKEGQNVTLSCEQNLNHDAMYWYRQDPGQGLRLIYYSQIVNDFQKGDIAEGYSVSREKKESFPLTVTSAQKNPTAFYLCASRPIGGEKTQYFGPGTRLLVL.

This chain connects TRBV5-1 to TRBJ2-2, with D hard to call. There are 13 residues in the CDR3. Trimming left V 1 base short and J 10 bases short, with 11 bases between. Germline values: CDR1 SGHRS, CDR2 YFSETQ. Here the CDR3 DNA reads TGCGCCAGCAGCTTGATCGTCAGGCAGGAGCTGTTTTTT. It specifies CASSLIVRQELFF.

The CDR3 loop reads CASSLEGLLGTGVLVGEQYF. The CDR3 DNA is TGTGCCAGCAGCTTAGAAGGTCTGCTCGGGACAGGGGTGCTGGTGGGCGAGCAGTACTTC. The rearrangement joins TRBV11-2 to TRBJ2-7, with 10 bases fitting TRBD1. V lost 0 bases and J lost 6; bases outside the gene matches: 20. Germline values: CDR1 SGHAT, CDR2 FQNNGV. CDR3 size: 20 residues.

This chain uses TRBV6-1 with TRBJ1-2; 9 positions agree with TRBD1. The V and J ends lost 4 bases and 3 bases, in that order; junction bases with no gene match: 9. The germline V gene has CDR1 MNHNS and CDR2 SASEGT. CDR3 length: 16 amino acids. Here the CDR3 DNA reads TGTGCCAGCAGTGTTCATAGGGACAGGGTATACTATGGCTACACCTTC. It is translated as CASSVHRDRVYYGYTF.

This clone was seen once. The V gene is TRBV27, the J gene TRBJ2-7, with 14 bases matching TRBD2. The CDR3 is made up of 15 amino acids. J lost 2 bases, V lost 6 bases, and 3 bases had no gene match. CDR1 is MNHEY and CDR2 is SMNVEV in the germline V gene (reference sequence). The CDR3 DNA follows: TGTGCCAGCAGGCTGGGACTAGCGGGAGCCTACGAGCAGTACTTC. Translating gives CASRLGLAGAYEQYF.

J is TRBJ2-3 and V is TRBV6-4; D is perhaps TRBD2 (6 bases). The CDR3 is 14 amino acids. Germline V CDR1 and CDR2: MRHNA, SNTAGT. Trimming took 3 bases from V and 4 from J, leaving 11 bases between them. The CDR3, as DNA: TGTGCCAGCAGTGAAACCAGCGGGTCAGATACGCAGTATTTT. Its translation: CASSETSGSDTQYF.

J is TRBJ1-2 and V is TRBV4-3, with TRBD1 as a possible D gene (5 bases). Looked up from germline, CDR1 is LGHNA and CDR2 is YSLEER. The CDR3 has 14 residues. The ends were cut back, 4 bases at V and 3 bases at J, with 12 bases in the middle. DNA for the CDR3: TGCGCCAGCAGCCGCACAGGTTCGGACTATGGCTACACCTTC. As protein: CASSRTGSDYGYTF.

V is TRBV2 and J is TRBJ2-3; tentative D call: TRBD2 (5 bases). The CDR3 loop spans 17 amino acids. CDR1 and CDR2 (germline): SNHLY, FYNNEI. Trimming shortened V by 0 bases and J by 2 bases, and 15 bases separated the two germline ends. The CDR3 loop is CASSEALGVQTTDTQYF. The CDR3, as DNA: TGTGCCAGCAGTGAAGCTTTGGGAGTACAGACCACAGATACGCAGTATTTT.

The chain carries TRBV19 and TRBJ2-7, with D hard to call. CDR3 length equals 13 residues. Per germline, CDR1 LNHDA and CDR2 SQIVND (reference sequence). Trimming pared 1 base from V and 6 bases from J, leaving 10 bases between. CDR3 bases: TGTGCCAGTAGTATAGGTCGGGTATCCGAGCAGTACTTC. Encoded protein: CASSIGRVSEQYF.

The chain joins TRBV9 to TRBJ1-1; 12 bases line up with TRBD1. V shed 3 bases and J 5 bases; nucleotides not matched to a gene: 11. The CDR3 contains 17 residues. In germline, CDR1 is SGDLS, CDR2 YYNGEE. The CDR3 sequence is CASSARDRGRVGTEAFF. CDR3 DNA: TGTGCCAGCAGCGCGAGGGACAGGGGGCGCGTCGGGACTGAAGCTTTCTTT. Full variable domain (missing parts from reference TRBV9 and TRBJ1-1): DSGVTQTPKHLITATGQRVTLRCSPRSGDLSVYWYQQSLDQGLQFLIQYYNGEERAKGNILERFSAQQFPDLHSELNLSSLELGDSALYFCASSARDRGRVGTEAFFGQGTRLTVV.

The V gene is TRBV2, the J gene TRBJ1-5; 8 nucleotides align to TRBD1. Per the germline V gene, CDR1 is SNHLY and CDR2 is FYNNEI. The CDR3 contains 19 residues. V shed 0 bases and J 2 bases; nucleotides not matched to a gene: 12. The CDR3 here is CASSEARAGGNMGNQPQHF. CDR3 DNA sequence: TGTGCCAGCAGTGAAGCTCGGGCAGGGGGCAACATGGGCAATCAGCCCCAGCATTTT.

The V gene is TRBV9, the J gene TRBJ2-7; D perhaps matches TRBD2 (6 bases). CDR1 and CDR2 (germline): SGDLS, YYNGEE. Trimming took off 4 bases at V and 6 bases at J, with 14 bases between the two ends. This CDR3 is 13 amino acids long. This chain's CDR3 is CASSPRLVAEQYF. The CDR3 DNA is TGTGCCAGCAGCCCCCGACTAGTTGCCGAGCAGTACTTC.

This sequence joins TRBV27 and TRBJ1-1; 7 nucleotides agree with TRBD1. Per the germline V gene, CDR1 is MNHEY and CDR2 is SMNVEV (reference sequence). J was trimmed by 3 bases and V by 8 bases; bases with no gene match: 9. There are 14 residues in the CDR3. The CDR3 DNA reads TGTGCCAGCCGAAGGGCAGGGGGTGACACTGAAGCTTTCTTT. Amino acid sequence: CASRRAGGDTEAFF.

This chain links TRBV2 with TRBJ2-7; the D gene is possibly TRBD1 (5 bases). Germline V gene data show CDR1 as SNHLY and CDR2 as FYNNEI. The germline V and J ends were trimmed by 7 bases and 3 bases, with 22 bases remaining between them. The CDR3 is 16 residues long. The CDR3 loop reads CASIFSRERGSYEQYF. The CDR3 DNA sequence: TGTGCCAGCATCTTTAGCAGGGAAAGGGGTAGCTACGAGCAGTACTTC.